Listed below are T cell receptor beta chains from one sample, sequenced in a study of control samples from healthy donors and cancer patients. Here immunoSEQ multiplex PCR was the method, and the copy in TCRdb shows in-frame clones only, minus some. The top ten hold 0.7% to 0.85% of the sample, which has tens of thousands of clones, 85% to 95% seen once. Sequenced: PBMCs. These receptors came from a man aged 25 to 40 with colorectal cancer. CDR3s include the opening cysteine and the closing phenylalanine or tryptophan. The order of the fields is clone size, D gene, J gene, V gene, CDR3 protein, CDR3 DNA. The D gene is left open where the match is weak. Rows may omit the clone size; those that give it use once, few, many or a size class.

. | TRBD2 | TRBJ2-1 | TRBV7-2 | CASSLALAGAINEQFF | TGTGCCAGCAGCTTAGCGCTAGCGGGGGCCATCAATGAGCAGTTCTTC
. | TRBD2 | TRBJ2-3 | TRBV11-3 | CASSLGGGATTDTQYF | TGTGCCAGCAGCTTGGGCGGGGGTGCTACCACAGATACGCAGTATTTT
. | TRBD1 | TRBJ2-2 | TRBV27 | CASSLTGGKRTGELFF | TGTGCCAGCAGTTTAACAGGGGGCAAGCGGACCGGGGAGCTGTTTTTT
. | TRBD2 | TRBJ2-7 | TRBV18 | CASSPTSGGAEDEQYF | TGTGCCAGCTCACCCACTAGCGGGGGGGCTGAAGACGAGCAGTACTTC
. | TRBD1 | TRBJ2-7 | TRBV5-1 | CASSSTWTGADEQYF | TGCGCCAGCAGCTCAACTTGGACAGGGGCTGACGAGCAGTACTTC
. | . | TRBJ1-2 | TRBV6-5 | CASSPRTVHWGYTF | TGTGCCAGCAGTCCGAGGACGGTCCATTGGGGCTACACCTTC
. | . | TRBJ1-2 | TRBV6-5 | CASSYLLTTGNYGYTF | TGTGCCAGCAGTTATTTATTAACGACAGGAAACTATGGCTACACCTTC
once | TRBD1 | TRBJ1-1 | TRBV14 | CASSPGGGRGTEAFF | TGTGCCAGCAGCCCAGGGGGGGGCAGGGGCACTGAAGCTTTCTTT
. | TRBD2 | TRBJ2-1 | TRBV13 | CASSSPSGGHNEQFF | TGTGCCAGCAGCTCCCCTAGCGGGGGTCACAATGAGCAGTTCTTC
. | . | TRBJ2-2 | TRBV18 | CASSPSRLKTRGELFF | TGTGCCAGCTCACCCTCCCGTCTCAAGACACGCGGGGAGCTGTTTTTT
. | . | TRBJ1-2 | TRBV30 | CAWSTTEAVFYGYTF | TGTGCCTGGAGTACCACTGAGGCTGTCTTCTATGGCTACACCTTC
. | . | TRBJ2-7 | TRBV14 | CASSPSVGSSYEQYF | TGTGCCAGCAGCCCGTCGGTGGGGAGCTCCTACGAGCAGTACTTC
. | . | TRBJ2-1 | TRBV19 | CASSSTGFIGYNEQFF | TGTGCCAGTAGTTCAACAGGGTTCATAGGATACAATGAGCAGTTCTTC
. | . | TRBJ2-2 | TRBV11-3 | CASSLWPGELFF | TGTGCCAGCAGCTTATGGCCCGGGGAGCTGTTTTTT
few | . | TRBJ2-2 | TRBV12-3/TRBV12-4 | CASRGGRLFF | TGTGCCAGCAGGGGCGGACGGCTGTTTTTT
. | . | TRBJ1-5 | TRBV6-2/TRBV6-3 | CASSYRVNFQPQHF | TGTGCCAGCAGTTACAGGGTAAATTTCCAGCCCCAGCATTTT
. | . | TRBJ2-3 | TRBV24-1 | CATSDSGGRGSTDTQYF | TGTGCCACCAGTGATTCCGGGGGCCGTGGTAGCACAGATACGCAGTATTTT
. | TRBD2 | TRBJ2-7 | TRBV10-2 | CASSQGGAEQYF | TGCGCCAGCAGTCAGGGAGGGGCCGAGCAGTACTTC
few | . | TRBJ1-4 | TRBV7-2 | CASSLDLFNEKLFF | TGTGCCAGCAGCTTGGATTTATTTAATGAAAAACTGTTTTTT
. | . | TRBJ2-6 | TRBV6-2/TRBV6-3 | CASSYSGGANVLTF | TGTGCCAGCAGTTACTCGGGAGGGGCCAACGTCCTGACTTTC
. | TRBD1 | TRBJ2-2 | TRBV7-9 | CAAEGATGELFF | TGTGCCGCCGAGGGGGCAACCGGGGAGCTGTTTTTT
. | . | TRBJ1-1 | TRBV6-1 | CASSEALLDKIEAFF | TGTGCCAGCAGTGAAGCGCTTTTGGATAAAATTGAAGCTTTCTTT
. | . | TRBJ1-2 | TRBV6-6 | CASRQPNYGYTF | TGTGCCAGCAGACAGCCTAACTATGGCTACACCTTC
. | . | TRBJ2-2 | TRBV3-1/TRBV3-2 | CASSQYSIGELFF | TGTGCCAGCAGCCAATATTCCATCGGGGAGCTGTTTTTT
. | . | TRBJ2-2 | TRBV7-2 | CASSLVQGMSTGELFF | TGTGCCAGCAGCTTAGTGCAGGGCATGTCCACCGGGGAGCTGTTTTTT
. | TRBD1 | TRBJ1-4 | TRBV7-9 | CASSLGDRDRGEKLFF | TGTGCCAGCAGCTTAGGTGACCGGGACAGGGGAGAAAAACTGTTTTTT
. | TRBD1 | TRBJ2-7 | TRBV10-3 | CAIRGDRGGYEQYF | TGTGCCATCAGGGGGGACAGGGGCGGCTACGAGCAGTACTTC
. | . | TRBJ2-7 | TRBV5-4 | CASSLEWSTYEQYF | TGTGCCAGCAGCTTGGAGTGGTCAACCTACGAGCAGTACTTC
. | . | TRBJ1-2 | TRBV6-5 | CASSYGRDYGYTF | TGTGCCAGCAGTTACGGGAGGGACTATGGCTACACCTTC
. | . | TRBJ1-6 | TRBV6-5 | CASKGTSSYNSPLHF | TGTGCCAGCAAGGGTACTAGCTCCTATAATTCACCCCTCCACTTT
once | TRBD1 | TRBJ1-5 | TRBV19 | CASSEIGGEFLSNQPQHF | TGTGCCAGTAGTGAAATAGGGGGCGAATTTTTGAGCAATCAGCCCCAGCATTTT
. | TRBD2 | TRBJ2-3 | TRBV29-1 | CSVIFRGGTDTQYF | TGCAGCGTAATCTTCCGGGGGGGCACAGATACGCAGTATTTT
. | . | TRBJ1-2 | TRBV6-5 | CASRAPTSGYTF | TGTGCCAGCAGGGCCCCCACGAGCGGCTACACCTTC
. | . | TRBJ2-7 | TRBV5-6 | CASSLGQGAYEQYF | TGTGCCAGCAGCCTGGGGCAGGGAGCCTACGAGCAGTACTTC
. | TRBD1 | TRBJ2-2 | TRBV7-9 | CASSLAWGQGGGGTGELFF | TGTGCCAGCAGCTTAGCATGGGGACAGGGAGGAGGGGGCACCGGGGAGCTGTTTTTT
once | TRBD1 | TRBJ1-2 | TRBV28 | CASMDRANYGYTF | TGTGCCAGCATGGACAGGGCGAACTATGGCTACACCTTC
. | . | TRBJ2-7 | TRBV9 | CASSQRYGGGEQYF | TGTGCCAGCAGCCAGAGGTACGGAGGCGGCGAGCAGTACTTC
. | . | TRBJ2-5 | TRBV13 | CASSSLSTGMEETQYF | TGTGCCAGCAGCTCGCTATCCACAGGTATGGAAGAGACCCAGTACTTC
once | . | TRBJ2-3 | TRBV10-1 | CASSEIQSPLDTQYF | TGCGCCAGCAGCGAAATACAAAGTCCCCTGGATACGCAGTATTTT
. | . | TRBJ2-3 | TRBV30 | CATEGGTDITDTQYF | TGTGCAACTGAGGGCGGGACAGACATCACAGATACGCAGTATTTT
. | . | TRBJ1-3 | TRBV9 | CASSVAAYVSGNTIYF | TGTGCCAGCAGCGTAGCGGCTTATGTCTCTGGAAACACCATATATTTT
. | . | TRBJ2-3 | TRBV27 | CASSPLSAPDTQYF | TGTGCCAGCAGTCCCCTATCAGCACCTGATACGCAGTATTTT
. | . | TRBJ2-7 | TRBV6-5 | CASRPGGSYEQYF | TGTGCCAGCAGGCCAGGTGGATCCTACGAGCAGTACTTC
. | . | TRBJ1-5 | TRBV6-5 | CASSTGFSNQPQHF | TGTGCCAGCAGTACAGGATTTAGCAATCAGCCCCAGCATTTT
. | . | TRBJ1-2 | TRBV24-1 | CATRDRRGSYGYTF | TGTGCCACCAGGGACAGACGGGGGTCCTATGGCTACACCTTC
. | TRBD2 | TRBJ2-7 | TRBV6-5 | CASTTSGGEYEQYF | TGTGCCAGCACTACCAGCGGGGGCGAATACGAGCAGTACTTC
. | TRBD1 | TRBJ1-4 | TRBV6-1 | CASSEQGQINEKLFF | TGTGCCAGCAGTGAACAGGGACAGATAAATGAAAAACTGTTTTTT
. | . | TRBJ1-4 | TRBV5-4 | CASSLQGNEKLFF | TGTGCCAGCAGCTTGCAAGGGAATGAAAAACTGTTTTTT
once | TRBD1 | TRBJ1-2 | TRBV18 | CASSPSGQVLGYTF | TGTGCCAGCTCACCGTCAGGACAGGTGCTCGGCTACACCTTC
. | . | TRBJ2-6 | TRBV9 | CASSAFSGANVLTF | TGTGCCAGCAGCGCGTTCTCTGGGGCCAACGTCCTGACTTTC
. | . | TRBJ2-5 | TRBV3-1/TRBV3-2 | CASSPRIQETQYF | TGTGCCAGCAGCCCCCGCATTCAAGAGACCCAGTACTTC
. | TRBD2 | TRBJ2-3 | TRBV19 | CASGPSGGASPRDTQYF | TGTGCCAGTGGACCTAGCGGGGGGGCGTCTCCCAGAGATACGCAGTATTTT
. | TRBD1 | TRBJ1-1 | TRBV27 | CASSPRDRVVLRTEAFF | TGTGCCAGCAGTCCCCGGGACAGGGTAGTGTTGCGCACTGAAGCTTTCTTT
. | . | TRBJ1-3 | TRBV30 | CAWSVVSARIGVGNTIYF | TGTGCCTGGAGTGTGGTCTCTGCGAGAATCGGCGTGGGAAACACCATATATTTT
. | . | TRBJ2-1 | TRBV2 | CASSGTGVDYNEQFF | TGTGCCAGCAGTGGCACCGGGGTTGACTACAATGAGCAGTTCTTC
. | . | TRBJ1-2 | TRBV6-5 | CASWGVAHGYTF | TGTGCCAGCTGGGGGGTCGCGCACGGCTACACCTTC
. | TRBD1 | TRBJ1-3 | TRBV10-1 | CASSEPGDRGGNTIYF | TGCGCCAGCAGTGAGCCCGGGGACAGGGGGGGAAACACCATATATTTT
once | TRBD2 | TRBJ2-5 | TRBV19 | CASSLSPGGINTQETQYF | TGTGCCAGTAGTCTATCGCCGGGGGGGATAAACACCCAAGAGACCCAGTACTTC
. | . | TRBJ2-7 | TRBV28 | CASSFLRVQYEQYF | TGTGCCAGCAGTTTTCTCAGGGTCCAATACGAGCAGTACTTC
. | . | TRBJ2-3 | TRBV11-2 | CASTNWQGFRGDTQYF | TGTGCCAGCACCAACTGGCAGGGGTTTAGGGGAGATACGCAGTATTTT